This T cell receptor beta chain was profiled in a study of blood T cell repertoires in COVID-19. Sequenced by immunoSEQ multiplex PCR; TCRdb stores in-frame clones only, minus some. The sample yields roughly 150,000 clones, about 90% seen once. The germline V gene encodes CDR1 SGHRS and CDR2 YFSETQ. V lost 3 bases, J lost 4 bases, and 4 bases stayed unmatched. This CDR3 has 14 residues. Input material: peripheral blood. This sequence joins TRBV5-1 and TRBJ2-3; 8 bases map to TRBD1. The TCR was taken from a woman between 70 and 85 years old with acute or convalescent COVID-19. The chain's CDR3 is CASSSGQGADTQYF. The DNA of the CDR3 is TGCGCCAGCAGCTCAGGACAGGGAGCAGATACGCAGTATTTT.